One and the same sample provided the 26 T cell receptor beta chains below, sequenced in a study of cytomegalovirus exposure and HLA in healthy donors. Sequencing was performed with immunoSEQ multiplex PCR; in TCRdb, only in-frame clones are kept and a portion is missing. The sample shows roughly 120,000 clones, about 82% of them seen only once. The sample consisted of PBMCs. All receptors come from a man younger than 30 in good health and CMV-seronegative.

This clone was counted a few times. The V and J genes are TRBV30 and TRBJ1-2, with D possibly TRBD1 on 5 matching bases. V lost 7 bases to trimming and J lost 6 bases, with 12 bases between them. Germline V gives CDR1 GTSNPN, CDR2 SVGIG (reference sequence). This CDR3 comprises 11 residues. In DNA, the CDR3 is TGTGCCTACCAGGGTGCTGATGGCTACACCTTC. Translated: CAYQGADGYTF.

This clone was seen a handful of times. The chain carries TRBV2 and TRBJ2-7; a weak D match, TRBD2 (5 bases). The CDR3 runs 13 residues. Germline loops: CDR1 SNHLY, CDR2 FYNNEI. Trimming pared 11 bases from V and 0 bases from J, leaving 14 bases between. CDR3 in amino acids: CALEDLGSYEQYF. As DNA, the CDR3 is TGTGCCCTGGAGGATCTGGGCTCCTACGAGCAGTACTTC.

The chain carries TRBV6-1 and TRBJ2-7, with 7 bases lining up with TRBD2. This CDR3 comprises 15 residues. The junction had 12 bases not matched to a gene; V was cut back by 7 bases and J by 3 bases. The V gene's germline CDR1 is MNHNS and CDR2 SASEGT. The CDR3 nucleotides read TGTGCCAGCACTCCCTGGGGGGGGTCGGACTACGAGCAGTACTTC. This translates into CASTPWGGSDYEQYF.

The chain carries TRBV27 and TRBJ2-7; TRBD2 matches at 11 bases. With V trimmed by 8 bases and J by 5 bases, 14 bases remained unmatched. Per germline, CDR1 MNHEY and CDR2 SMNVEV (reference sequence). CDR3 length equals 16 residues. The CDR3 here is CASARWVAGGPHEQYF. The CDR3 DNA reads TGTGCCAGCGCCCGGTGGGTAGCGGGAGGGCCACACGAGCAGTACTTC.

The V gene is TRBV5-6, the J gene TRBJ1-4; 7 bases align to TRBD1. V was clipped by 0 bases and J by 0 bases; unmatched bases: 2. Germline V lookup: CDR1 SGHDT, CDR2 YYEEEE. This CDR3 contains 16 residues. The CDR3 nucleotides are TGTGCCAGCAGCTTGGCCCAGGGGGCAACTAATGAAAAACTGTTTTTT. The encoded protein is CASSLAQGATNEKLFF.

The gene calls are TRBV7-2 and TRBJ1-3, with D possibly being TRBD1 (6 bases). V was pared by 5 bases and J by 0 bases, with 8 bases between. CDR1 is SGHTA and CDR2 is FQGNSA in the germline V gene. CDR3 size: 14 residues. In nucleotides, the CDR3 is TGTGCCAGCAGCGCACAGGGCTCTGGAAACACCATATATTTT. Its translation: CASSAQGSGNTIYF.

This chain connects TRBV30 to TRBJ2-3; TRBD2 matches at 11 bases. The CDR3 covers 14 residues. Trimming at V came to 3 bases and at J to 2 bases, leaving 1 base not matched to a gene. The V gene's germline CDR1 is GTSNPN and CDR2 SVGIG (reference sequence). CDR3 loop: CAWRLAGATDTQYF. Here the CDR3 DNA reads TGTGCCTGGAGACTAGCGGGAGCCACAGATACGCAGTATTTT.

By sample fraction, this clone is medium-sized. The genes are TRBV7-8 and TRBJ1-2; 8 bases align to TRBD1. The CDR3 consists of 17 residues. CDR1 and CDR2 from the germline V gene are SGHVS and FQNEAQ. V shed 1 base and J 3 bases; nucleotides not matched to a gene: 10. The DNA of the CDR3 is TGTGCCAGCAGCTTAGAATCGGTCCGGGACAGGTACTATGGCTACACCTTC. This gives the protein CASSLESVRDRYYGYTF. Full variable domain (rest looked up from reference TRBV7-8 and TRBJ1-2): GAGVSQSPRYKVAKRGQDVALRCDPISGHVSLFWYQQALGQGPEFLTYFQNEAQLDKSGLPSDRFFAERPEGSVSTLKIQRTQQEDSAVYLCASSLESVRDRYYGYTFGSGTRLTVV.

The V and J genes are TRBV30 and TRBJ2-1; 7 nucleotides match TRBD1. Losses at the gene ends were 0 bases for V and 2 bases for J; bases not matched to a gene: 4. There are 15 residues in the CDR3. The germline V gene encodes CDR1 GTSNPN and CDR2 SVGIG (reference sequence). The CDR3 nucleotides are TGTGCCTGGAGTGTAGGGCAGGGGGCCTACAATGAGCAGTTCTTC. The encoded protein is CAWSVGQGAYNEQFF.

The chain links TRBV6-5 to TRBJ2-3; D uncertain. This CDR3 is 14 amino acids long. V lost 1 base to trimming and J lost 0 bases, with 5 bases between them. From germline, CDR1 is MNHEY and CDR2 SVGAGI. CDR3 DNA: TGTGCCAGCAGTTACTATACTAGCACAGATACGCAGTATTTT. Its protein product is CASSYYTSTDTQYF.

The chain links TRBV5-6 to TRBJ2-5; TRBD1 aligns across 11 bases. Trimming took 0 bases from V and 0 from J; bases not matched to a gene: 4. Looked up from germline, CDR1 is SGHDT and CDR2 is YYEEEE. This CDR3 has 17 residues. The CDR3 loop is CASSLVGTGGYQETQYF. The DNA for the CDR3 is TGTGCCAGCAGCTTGGTAGGGACAGGGGGGTACCAAGAGACCCAGTACTTC.

The V and J genes are TRBV15 and TRBJ2-7; the match to TRBD2 covers 8 bases. J gave up 0 bases and V 3 bases, and 7 bases lay outside the gene matches. The CDR3 covers 16 residues. CDR1 and CDR2 (germline): LNHNV, YYDKDF (reference sequence). The DNA for the CDR3 is TGTGCCACCAGCAGGGATCGACTAGCGTTCTCCTACGAGCAGTACTTC. Its translation: CATSRDRLAFSYEQYF.

This chain connects TRBV10-3 to TRBJ2-5, with D possibly TRBD1 on 5 matching bases. V lost 5 bases and J lost 1, with 11 bases in between. From germline, CDR1 is ENHRY and CDR2 SYGVKD. CDR3 size: 14 residues. The CDR3 coding sequence is TGTGCCATCAGTCCACGACAGAGCCAAGAGACCCAGTACTTC. Translating it yields CAISPRQSQETQYF.

CDR3 in DNA: TGTGCCAGCAGTTTCGGCGGGAGCGACTCCTACGAGCAGTACTTC. The encoded protein is CASSFGGSDSYEQYF. This chain links TRBV27 with TRBJ2-7, with 7 bases identical to TRBD2. CDR3 length: 15 amino acids. Trimming cost V 3 bases and J 0 bases; bases outside gene matches: 5. CDR1 MNHEY and CDR2 SMNVEV come from the germline V gene (reference sequence).

The chain recombines TRBV10-3 with TRBJ1-2; unclear D gene. The CDR3 is 15 amino acids. Germline values: CDR1 ENHRY, CDR2 SYGVKD. V was shortened by 0 bases and J by 8 bases, with 16 bases between the two germline ends. CDR3 sequence (DNA): TGTGCCATCAGTGAGTCGACGGTCAGGCTGGGCGGCTACACCTTC. This codes for CAISESTVRLGGYTF.

The rearrangement links TRBV7-2 to TRBJ2-7; a weak D match, TRBD2 (5 bases). V dropped 2 bases and J dropped 2 bases, with 10 bases sitting between them. Germline V gene lookup returns CDR1 SGHTA and CDR2 FQGNSA. The CDR3 length is 14 residues. In nucleotides, the CDR3 is TGTGCCAGCAGCTTAAACCGGGAAACCTACGAGCAGTACTTC. Its protein is CASSLNRETYEQYF.

The chain carries TRBV13 and TRBJ2-7, with 10 positions matching TRBD2. Germline CDR1 reads PRHDT; CDR2 reads FYEKMQ (reference sequence). This CDR3 is 14 amino acids long. Trimming cost V 5 bases and J 6 bases; bases outside gene matches: 7. The CDR3 DNA sequence: TGTGCCAGCAGCACCCAGGGGACTAGCGCCGAGCAGTACTTC. Its translation: CASSTQGTSAEQYF.

Regarding this clone: A junction end diverges from the germline sequence, so it may reflect a read error. The CDR3 here is CATSGELGDRNTIYF. Written as DNA, the CDR3 is TGTGCCACCAGCGGAGAGTTGGGAGACCGAAACACCATATATTTT. The chain couples TRBV15 to TRBJ1-3; D unresolved. Germline values: CDR1 LNHNV, CDR2 YYDKDF (reference sequence). The CDR3 covers 15 residues. Drawing the rest from reference TRBV15 and TRBJ1-3, the complete variable domain is DAMVIQNPRYQVTQFGKPVTLSCSQTLNHNVMYWYQQKSSQAPKLLFHYYDKDFNNEADTPDNFQSRRPNTSFCFLDIRSPGLGDTAMYLCATSGELGDRNTIYFGEGSWLTVV.

The CDR3 region has the DNA TGTGCCAGCAGCTCACCTAGTCGGAACACTGAAGCTTTCTTT. Its translation is CASSSPSRNTEAFF. V and J are TRBV5-6 and TRBJ1-1; D is unclear. The CDR3 loop spans 14 amino acids. Germline V gene data show CDR1 as SGHDT and CDR2 as YYEEEE. Deletions cut 3 bases from V and 1 base from J, with 10 bases between.

The chain has TRBV5-1 and TRBJ1-1, with D unresolved. This CDR3 spans 14 amino acids. Trimming took off 0 bases at V and 2 bases at J, with 8 bases between the two ends. Germline lookup yields CDR1 SGHRS and CDR2 YFSETQ. The CDR3 region has the DNA TGCGCCAGCAGCTTGGCACGGTTAAACACTGAAGCTTTCTTT. Its translation: CASSLARLNTEAFF.

This chain uses TRBV7-8 with TRBJ2-1, with TRBD2 matching over 13 bases. The junction had 3 bases not matched to a gene; V was cut back by 5 bases and J by 2 bases. The CDR3 has 16 residues. CDR1 is SGHVS and CDR2 is FQNEAQ in the germline V gene. The CDR3 nucleotides read TGTGCCAGCAGCCTAACTAGCGGGGGGGCCTACAATGAGCAGTTCTTC. Amino acid sequence: CASSLTSGGAYNEQFF.

V is TRBV6-1 and J is TRBJ1-5, with 7 bases lining up with TRBD1. The CDR3 runs 15 residues. CDR1 is MNHNS and CDR2 is SASEGT in the germline V gene. V lost 7 bases, J lost 3 bases, and 9 bases stayed unmatched. The CDR3 region has the DNA TGTGCCAGCATTGGAGGCAGGGGGAACAATCAGCCCCAGCATTTT. Translated, it gives CASIGGRGNNQPQHF.

The chain couples TRBV19 to TRBJ2-7; TRBD2 agrees at 7 bases. The J segment lost 5 bases and the V segment lost 4 bases, leaving 11 bases of the junction unmatched. The CDR3 covers 15 residues. Germline V gene data show CDR1 as LNHDA and CDR2 as SQIVND (reference sequence). CDR3 DNA: TGTGCCAGTAGTAATGGAGGGAGGGCCCAGAACGAGCAGTACTTC. Translation gives CASSNGGRAQNEQYF.

This chain joins TRBV15 and TRBJ2-7; no reliable D call. Germline CDR1 LNHNV, CDR2 YYDKDF (reference sequence). The CDR3 extends over 16 amino acids. Trimming cost V 0 bases and J 5 bases, with 17 bases left between them. The CDR3 DNA reads TGTGCCACCAGCAGAGATCTGGGCAGCCTAAGGAACGAGCAGTACTTC. Amino acid sequence: CATSRDLGSLRNEQYF.

This clone was seen a few times. This sequence joins TRBV5-1 and TRBJ1-6; TRBD1 is a possible D gene (6 bases). The CDR3 is 13 residues long. The germline V gene has CDR1 SGHRS and CDR2 YFSETQ. Trimming stripped 4 bases from V and 8 bases from J, with 10 bases between. The CDR3 loop reads CASSQNRDSPLHF. CDR3 DNA: TGCGCCAGCAGCCAAAACAGGGATTCACCCCTCCACTTT.

V usage is TRBV5-4 and J usage is TRBJ2-7; TRBD1 agrees at 12 bases. V shed 3 bases and J 3 bases; nucleotides not matched to a gene: 7. In germline, CDR1 is SGHNT, CDR2 YYREEE (reference sequence). The length of the CDR3 is 16 residues. The DNA for the CDR3 is TGTGCCAGCAGCTCATCCGGGACAGGGGGCCGCTACGAGCAGTACTTC. Amino acids: CASSSSGTGGRYEQYF.